This T cell receptor (beta chain) is from a study of blood T cell repertoires in COVID-19. Overall study context: Material from acute and convalescent COVID-19 was sourced from the United States, Italy and Spain. From T cells, B-cell-depleted T cells, or PBMCs came the material, which was cDNA or gDNA.

Original analysis: Cell counts per sample came from amplifying reference gene primers. Assay: immunoSEQ multiplex PCR; the TCRdb copy retains only in-frame clones and omits some. Clonal size and the V and J genes are those of that table, whereas D and trimming came from the DNA. Of 45,000 to 55,000 clones in the sample, around 84% were seen once. The germline CDR1 and CDR2 sequences are SQVTM and ANQGSEA. The CDR3 is 15 amino acids. With V trimmed by 1 base and J by 5 bases, 1 base remained unmatched. The clonotype was recovered from a man aged 50 to 59 with acute or convalescent COVID-19. Material for sequencing was peripheral blood. The V gene is TRBV29-1, the J gene TRBJ2-2; 13 bases are a match to TRBD2. The CDR3, as DNA: TGCAGCGTTGAAGGACTAGCGGGAGGTACCGGGGAGCTGTTTTTT. This codes for CSVEGLAGGTGELFF.